This T cell receptor beta chain was identified during a study of T cell changes during pregnancy in multiple sclerosis. Germline CDR1 and CDR2: SGHAT and FQNNGV. The CDR3 length is 16 residues. J lost 2 bases, V lost 5 bases, and 10 bases had no gene match. TCRdb keeps only in-frame clones here, not all; method: immunoSEQ multiplex PCR. The data hold about 68,000 clones, with less than 95% observed a single time. This TCR derives from a female donor with multiple sclerosis, enrolled in a pregnancy study. Specimen: peripheral blood, collected in the second trimester of pregnancy. The chain joins TRBV11-2 to TRBJ2-7; 9 positions match TRBD1. The CDR3 region is CASSTITGGEPYEQYF. The CDR3 DNA follows: TGTGCCAGCAGCACGATAACAGGGGGCGAACCCTACGAGCAGTACTTC.